The 23 T cell receptor beta chains below were found in one sample sequenced in a study of T cell clonotyping in hematopoietic cell transplantation. TCRdb's table, derived via immunoSEQ multiplex PCR, lists solely in-frame clones and lacks some. This repertoire shows fewer than 100,000 clones, about 96% found once; its top ten account for roughly 1.8%. Time point denoted: recipient sample about 28 days before transplant, after cytoreduction. Specimen: peripheral blood mononuclear cells, collected before stem cell transplant. The receptors originated from a woman aged 50 to 60 with acute myeloid leukemia. Some clones in this sample may be carry-over from other donors' samples.

V gene TRBV4-1 combines with J gene TRBJ1-2; TRBD1 matches 7 bases. V shed 5 bases and J 4 bases; nucleotides not matched to a gene: 10. Germline-derived CDR1 and CDR2 are MGHRA and YSYEKL. This CDR3 has 15 amino acids. In nucleotides, the CDR3 is TGCGCCAGCAGCTCGGTGACAGGGCCTTTCTATGGCTACACCTTC. This codes for CASSSVTGPFYGYTF.

The rearrangement links TRBV11-2 to TRBJ2-7; 8 nucleotides match TRBD1. The CDR3 is made up of 15 amino acids. V dropped 5 bases and J dropped 3; count of bases not matched to a gene: 9. CDR1 SGHAT and CDR2 FQNNGV come from the germline V gene. The CDR3 spells CASSQEDRADYEQYF. CDR3 in DNA: TGTGCCAGCAGCCAGGAGGACAGGGCGGACTACGAGCAGTACTTC.

This clone has just a few counts. The rearrangement uses TRBV6-1 and TRBJ2-7, with D possibly TRBD1 on 6 matching bases. Germline CDR1 is MNHNS and CDR2 is SASEGT. The V gene lost 6 bases and the J gene lost 1 base, with 10 bases spanning the gap. This CDR3 is built from 13 residues. The CDR3 bases are TGTGCCAGCAGGGCCCAGGGGTCCTACGAGCAGTACTTC. It is translated as CASRAQGSYEQYF.

The chain joins TRBV5-1 to TRBJ2-1; 9 nucleotides match TRBD2. Germline V gives CDR1 SGHRS, CDR2 YFSETQ. The CDR3 totals 15 residues. The J segment lost 0 bases and the V segment lost 6 bases, leaving 4 bases of the junction unmatched. The chain's CDR3 is CASTLAGNSYNEQFF. CDR3 nucleotides: TGCGCCAGCACCCTAGCGGGAAACTCCTACAATGAGCAGTTCTTC.

This chain connects TRBV9 to TRBJ2-7; 9 bases agree with TRBD1. Germline CDR1 reads SGDLS; CDR2 reads YYNGEE. The length of the CDR3 is 15 residues. The junction had 7 bases not matched to a gene; V was cut back by 3 bases and J by 3 bases. The CDR3, as DNA: TGTGCCAGCAGCGCCTCTTGGGGACAGGGCTACGAGCAGTACTTC. Protein: CASSASWGQGYEQYF. Drawing the rest from reference TRBV9 and TRBJ2-7, the complete variable domain is DSGVTQTPKHLITATGQRVTLRCSPRSGDLSVYWYQQSLDQGLQFLIQYYNGEERAKGNILERFSAQQFPDLHSELNLSSLELGDSALYFCASSASWGQGYEQYFGPGTRLTVT.

The DNA for the CDR3 is TGTGCCAGCAGCCTGCTTGGACTTGTGGGGACTGAAGCTTTCTTT. Translating gives CASSLLGLVGTEAFF. The chain has TRBV7-9 and TRBJ1-1; D gene ambiguous. The ends were cut back, 5 bases at V and 5 bases at J, with 18 bases in the middle. The CDR3 loop spans 15 amino acids. Per germline, CDR1 SEHNR and CDR2 FQNEAQ (reference sequence).

This rearrangement joins TRBV11-2 to TRBJ2-1, with D possibly TRBD2 on 5 matching bases. From germline, CDR1 is SGHAT and CDR2 FQNNGV. V was cut by 3 bases and J by 3 bases, with 9 bases left in between. The CDR3 sequence is 14 residues long. The CDR3 is CASSFGEIYNEQFF. The CDR3 nucleotides read TGTGCCAGCAGCTTCGGGGAGATCTACAATGAGCAGTTCTTC.

The chain combines TRBV6-1 with TRBJ2-1; 13 bases are a match to TRBD2. V dropped 8 bases and J dropped 8; count of bases not matched to a gene: 6. CDR1 and CDR2 (germline): MNHNS, SASEGT. This CDR3 comprises 14 residues. CDR3 DNA sequence: TGTGCCAGCGGATGGACTAGCGGGAGCGATGAGCAGTTCTTC. It yields the protein CASGWTSGSDEQFF.

J is TRBJ2-2 and V is TRBV11-1; maybe TRBD1 (5 bases). Germline-derived CDR1 and CDR2 are SGHAT and FQDESV (reference sequence). Trimming stripped 3 bases from V and 2 bases from J, with 10 bases between. CDR3 length: 15 residues. The CDR3 DNA reads TGTGCCAGCAGCTTGGTCAGGGCCAACACCGGGGAGCTGTTTTTT. Protein: CASSLVRANTGELFF.

This clone came up once. The V and J genes are TRBV11-3 and TRBJ2-1, with 7 bases fitting TRBD2. CDR1 and CDR2 from the germline V gene are SGHNT and YENEEA. V shed 5 bases and J 4 bases; nucleotides not matched to a gene: 8. This CDR3 comprises 15 residues. This CDR3 reads CASSRSSGVYNEQFF. The CDR3 DNA follows: TGTGCCAGCAGCCGATCTAGCGGTGTATACAATGAGCAGTTCTTC.

The chain joins TRBV23-1 to TRBJ2-7, with D possibly being TRBD1 or TRBD2 (5 bases each). TRBV23-1 is flagged as an ORF with uncertain function. The CDR3 runs 16 residues. V lost 0 bases, J lost 1 base, and 13 bases lay in between. The CDR3 sequence is CASSQSGPGVSYEQYF. The CDR3, as DNA: TGCGCCAGCAGTCAATCGGGGCCCGGGGTATCCTACGAGCAGTACTTC.

In this sample, this clone turned up a few times. The chain recombines TRBV6-1 with TRBJ1-2; D not resolved. V was pared by 4 bases and J by 3 bases, with 9 bases between. The CDR3 sequence is 13 residues long. Germline V CDR1 and CDR2: MNHNS, SASEGT. The CDR3, as DNA: TGTGCCAGCAGTGGCTGGGTTGACTATGGCTACACCTTC. Its protein product is CASSGWVDYGYTF.

The chain recombines TRBV30 with TRBJ1-2, with 7 bases identical to TRBD1. Looked up from germline, CDR1 is GTSNPN and CDR2 is SVGIG (reference sequence). Germline trimming cut 2 bases from V and 4 bases from J; bases unmatched to any gene: 7. The CDR3 is made up of 14 amino acids. CDR3 DNA: TGTGCCTGGAGTTTGGACAGGACCGGCTATGGCTACACCTTC. It translates to CAWSLDRTGYGYTF.

This CDR3 is CASSVAPGAGNTIYF. The DNA for the CDR3 is TGTGCCAGCAGCGTAGCCCCCGGGGCTGGAAACACCATATATTTT. V is TRBV9 and J is TRBJ1-3; D is undetermined. Germline CDR1 SGDLS, CDR2 YYNGEE. Between the trimmed V and J ends, which lost 0 bases and 2 bases, there was a span of 9 bases. The length of the CDR3 is 15 residues.

The chain employs TRBV27 and TRBJ2-1; D may be TRBD2 (6 bases). CDR3 length equals 15 residues. The germline V gene encodes CDR1 MNHEY and CDR2 SMNVEV (reference sequence). Trimming removed 5 bases at V and 0 bases at J, with 11 bases between. DNA of the CDR3: TGTGCCAGCAGTAGGACGGGAGACTCCTACAATGAGCAGTTCTTC. It encodes CASSRTGDSYNEQFF.

V gene TRBV27 combines with J gene TRBJ2-7; D unclear. CDR1 is MNHEY, CDR2 SMNVEV, per germline (reference sequence). CDR3 length equals 13 residues. V gave up 3 bases and J gave up 2 bases, with 8 bases separating them. The CDR3 sequence: CASSFGRTYEQYF. In nucleotides, the CDR3 is TGTGCCAGCAGTTTTGGGCGAACCTACGAGCAGTACTTC.

The chain couples TRBV6-5 to TRBJ2-1; 7 nucleotides align to TRBD1. The V gene's germline CDR1 is MNHEY and CDR2 SVGAGI. V dropped 7 bases and J dropped 8; count of bases not matched to a gene: 8. The CDR3 loop spans 13 amino acids. The DNA of the CDR3 is TGTGCCAGCACTCAAAGACAGGGCGATGAGCAGTTCTTC. The encoded protein is CASTQRQGDEQFF.

The chain couples TRBV14 to TRBJ2-7; no clear D. The V and J ends lost 6 bases and 1 base respectively, with 7 bases between them. This CDR3 has 12 amino acids. Germline assignment: CDR1 SGHDN and CDR2 FVKESK. The CDR3 DNA reads TGTGCCAGCAGTCTTATATCCTACGAGCAGTACTTC. It translates to CASSLISYEQYF.

The chain recombines TRBV29-1 with TRBJ2-1, with 16 bases matching TRBD2. The CDR3 runs 19 residues. Germline V lookup: CDR1 SQVTM, CDR2 ANQGSEA. The J segment lost 4 bases and the V segment lost 2 bases, leaving 11 bases of the junction unmatched. In DNA form, the CDR3 reads TGCAGCGTTGAAAGGCCCCAGGGACTAGCGGGAGGGTTGTACAATGAGCAGTTCTTC. Translated: CSVERPQGLAGGLYNEQFF.

The genes are TRBV28 and TRBJ1-5, with no clear D. The germline V gene encodes CDR1 MDHEN and CDR2 SYDVKM. Between the trimmed V and J ends, which lost 2 bases and 7 bases, there was a span of 12 bases. This CDR3 comprises 14 residues. DNA of the CDR3: TGTGCCAGCAGTTTACCCCAGGCCCGCCAGCCCCAGCATTTT. It translates to CASSLPQARQPQHF. Variable domain in full (rest from reference TRBV28 and TRBJ1-5): DVKVTQSSRYLVKRTGEKVFLECVQDMDHENMFWYRQDPGLGLRLIYFSYDVKMKEKGDIPEGYSVSREKKERFSLILESASTNQTSMYLCASSLPQARQPQHFGDGTRLSIL.

The chain is built from TRBV21-1 and TRBJ1-2; TRBD1, the table's D call, was not compared with the DNA. TRBV21-1 is described as a pseudogene. The CDR3 runs to 18 residues. CDR3 protein: CASSKAHSYHHGYYGYTF. CDR3 in DNA: TGTGCCAGCAGCAAAGCGCACAGCTACCACCACGGTTACTATGGCTACACCTTC.

CDR3 nucleotides: TGTGCCAGCAGCCTCTGGCCCAACACTGAAGCTTTCTTT. This gives the protein CASSLWPNTEAFF. This sequence joins TRBV6-5 and TRBJ1-1; no reliable D call. V was cut by 6 bases and J by 2 bases, with 10 bases left in between. CDR3 size: 13 residues. CDR1 and CDR2 (germline): MNHEY, SVGAGI.

The chain joins TRBV7-2 to TRBJ1-2, with 10 nucleotides matching TRBD1. This CDR3 region has 15 residues. Germline lookup yields CDR1 SGHTA and CDR2 FQGNSA. Losses at the gene ends were 5 bases for V and 3 bases for J; bases not matched to a gene: 6. CDR3 protein: CASSPRGQGDYGYTF. The CDR3 nucleotides are TGTGCCAGCAGCCCCAGAGGACAGGGGGACTATGGCTACACCTTC.